Presented here are 24 T cell receptor beta chains from one specimen sequenced in a study of T cells expressing NK-cell markers. Using the 5' RACE reads, TCRdb records one entry per CDR3 protein without DNA. The table for this sample gives 300,000 to 500,000 distinct CDR3 sequences. The material sequenced was blood T cells: a sorted CD56 or NKG2C T cell subset, CD4+ or CD8+ T cells, or bulk PBMC T cells (not recorded which). The receptor source for this set is a woman aged 45-60 years in good health.

The chain employs TRBV20-1 and TRBJ1-5. In germline, CDR1 is DFQATT, CDR2 SNEGSKA (reference sequence). There are 11 residues in the CDR3. The CDR3 reads CARGAGQPQHF.

The rearrangement uses TRBV5-1 and TRBJ2-3; TCRdb's D call of TRBD2 is untestable without DNA. The CDR3 runs 17 residues. Germline V gene sequence: CDR1 SGHRS, CDR2 YFSETQ. The CDR3 is CASSPRGVQPRTDTQYF.

The rearrangement links TRBV20-1 to TRBJ2-7. Per germline, CDR1 DFQATT and CDR2 SNEGSKA (reference sequence). The CDR3 sequence is 14 residues long. This chain's CDR3 is CSARIEQDAYEQYF.

The J gene is TRBJ2-7, the V gene TRBV4-1; absent DNA, TCRdb's TRBD1 call cannot be checked. Germline V gives CDR1 MGHRA, CDR2 YSYEKL. The CDR3 has 15 residues. The CDR3 reads CASSPFTGGRYEQYF.

CDR3 protein: CASSLGAAEQFF. The chain recombines TRBV12-3 or TRBV12-4 with TRBJ2-1; TCRdb's assignment of TRBD1 cannot be checked, as there is no DNA. CDR3 size: 12 residues.

The genes are TRBV5-6 and TRBJ2-3. The CDR3 has 13 amino acids. CDR1 is SGHDT, CDR2 YYEEEE, per germline. CDR3 residues: CASLWQSTDTQYF.

The CDR3 spells CASSSGTSGNEQFF. The chain recombines TRBV12-3 or TRBV12-4 with TRBJ2-1; TCRdb designates TRBD2, a call that cannot be tested without DNA. The CDR3 consists of 14 residues.

This sequence joins TRBV12-3 or TRBV12-4 and TRBJ2-7; the D call of TRBD1 rests on TCRdb alone, since no DNA is present to check it. This CDR3 is built from 17 residues. CDR3 protein: CASSFGGLSSGDYEQYF.

The genes are TRBV9 and TRBJ2-7; no DNA is available, so the TRBD1 call from TCRdb remains unchecked. The CDR3 consists of 16 residues. CDR1 is SGDLS and CDR2 is YYNGEE in the germline V gene. The CDR3 loop is CASSVGFGDRGYEQYF. The full variable domain, in which reference TRBV9 and TRBJ2-7 provide the parts outside the CDR3, is DSGVTQTPKHLITATGQRVTLRCSPRSGDLSVYWYQQSLDQGLQFLIQYYNGEERAKGNILERFSAQQFPDLHSELNLSSLELGDSALYFCASSVGFGDRGYEQYFGPGTRLTVT.

The V call is TRBV6-5, the J call TRBJ2-1; lacking DNA, the TRBD2 call made by TCRdb goes unchecked. The germline V gene has CDR1 MNHEY and CDR2 SVGAGI. This CDR3 spans 15 amino acids. CDR3 sequence: CASSYGTSGSNEQFF.

The chain combines TRBV6-2 or TRBV6-3 with TRBJ2-2; the D call of TRBD1 rests on TCRdb alone, since no DNA is present to check it. This CDR3 contains 15 residues. Germline CDR1 reads MNHEY; CDR2 reads SVGEGT. The CDR3 region is CASSYRDGTTGELFF.

The chain combines TRBV19 with TRBJ2-1; TCRdb names TRBD1, which stays unverified in the absence of DNA. CDR3 length equals 14 residues. Germline-derived CDR1 and CDR2 are LNHDA and SQIVND (reference sequence). The CDR3: CASSDQGGGYEQFF.

CDR3 region: CASSFISSYEQYF. The gene calls are TRBV5-5 and TRBJ2-7. CDR1 and CDR2 from the germline V gene are SGHKS and YYEKEE (reference sequence). This CDR3 region has 13 residues.

The chain is built from TRBV20-1 and TRBJ2-7; TCRdb returns TRBD1, unconfirmable since there is no DNA. The CDR3 covers 14 residues. The germline CDR1 and CDR2 sequences are DFQATT and SNEGSKA (reference sequence). The CDR3 protein is CSARGQGLFFGQYF.

The rearrangement links TRBV13 to TRBJ2-1; as DNA is missing, the TRBD1 call by TCRdb cannot be tested. The CDR3 sequence is 19 residues long. CDR1 is PRHDT and CDR2 is FYEKMQ in the germline V gene (reference sequence). The chain's CDR3 is CASSPDSGRRGTYYNEQFF.

The chain couples TRBV24-1 to TRBJ2-1. The V gene's germline CDR1 is KGHDR and CDR2 SFDVKD. The CDR3 loop spans 16 amino acids. The CDR3 sequence is CATSVHGASSYNEQFF.

The genes are TRBV5-6 and TRBJ2-1; there is no DNA to check the TCRdb D call of TRBD2. The CDR3 loop spans 15 amino acids. Per the germline V gene, CDR1 is SGHDT and CDR2 is YYEEEE. The CDR3 protein is CASSSGLAGENEQFF.

The chain recombines TRBV21-1 with TRBJ2-1. TRBV21-1 is reported as a pseudogene. The CDR3 has 13 amino acids. This CDR3 is CASNLNPKGEQFF.

The V gene is TRBV7-9, the J gene TRBJ2-1. CDR1 and CDR2 from the germline V gene are SEHNR and FQNEAQ (reference sequence). The CDR3 is made up of 14 amino acids. The CDR3 is CASSPISRQPEQFF.

This chain connects TRBV5-1 to TRBJ2-5; the D call of TRBD1 rests on TCRdb alone, since no DNA is present to check it. CDR1 and CDR2 from the germline V gene are SGHRS and YFSETQ. This CDR3 region has 16 residues. CDR3 residues: CASSFRQGGIQETQYF. Together with reference TRBV5-1 and TRBJ2-5, the CDR3 gives the full variable domain: KAGVTQTPRYLIKTRGQQVTLSCSPISGHRSVSWYQQTPGQGLQFLFEYFSETQRNKGNFPGRFSGRQFSNSRSEMNVSTLELGDSALYLCASSFRQGGIQETQYFGPGTRLLVL.

This chain links TRBV4-1 with TRBJ2-4; TCRdb returns TRBD2, unconfirmable since there is no DNA. CDR3 length equals 17 residues. The germline CDR1 and CDR2 sequences are MGHRA and YSYEKL. The CDR3 spells CASSPVSGRDGKNIQYF.

J is TRBJ1-1 and V is TRBV11-3; no DNA is available, so the TRBD1 call from TCRdb remains unchecked. The CDR3 consists of 14 residues. Germline loops: CDR1 SGHNT, CDR2 YENEEA. This CDR3 is CASSPGGGRPEAFF.

The V call is TRBV5-1, the J call TRBJ2-3; TCRdb calls TRBD1, which cannot be checked without DNA. Germline V gene data show CDR1 as SGHRS and CDR2 as YFSETQ. The CDR3 runs 15 residues. Here the CDR3 reads CASSPHRGMADTQYF.

The chain is built from TRBV7-8 and TRBJ1-1. Germline CDR1 SGHVS, CDR2 FQNEAQ. The CDR3 is 12 amino acids. The chain's CDR3 is CATEASNTEAFF.